Shown below are 21 T cell receptor beta chains from a single sample sequenced in a study of vaccination effects on CD4 cells after COVID-19. The protocol was immunoSEQ multiplex PCR, while the TCRdb copy is restricted to in-frame clones and leaves out a portion. The table lists about 20,000 clones, around two thirds of them singletons, with approximately 16% in the top ten. These receptors are not linked to any known antigen. Before any sequencing was done, the ViraFEST assay used viral peptide pools to expand antigen-specific CD4+ T cells. Isolation of CD4+ T cells took place after approximately 10 days of culture. This specimen consisted of CD4+ T cells from PBMCs cultured with HCoV-229E spike peptides, obtained before COVID-19 vaccination. Every receptor here comes from a human donor who received a COVID-19 vaccine.

V usage is TRBV7-2 and J usage is TRBJ1-5, with D unclear. Trimming took 10 bases from V and 0 from J, leaving 10 bases between them. Germline loops: CDR1 SGHTA, CDR2 FQGNSA. CDR3 length equals 13 residues. The CDR3 loop reads CATSRNSNQPQHF. The CDR3 DNA reads TGTGCCACCTCTAGGAATAGCAATCAGCCCCAGCATTTT.

The chain couples TRBV5-1 to TRBJ2-1, with D maybe TRBD1 (5 bases). The germline gives CDR1 SGHRS, CDR2 YFSETQ. The CDR3 spans 18 residues. Trimming left V 3 bases short and J 2 bases short, with 21 bases between. The CDR3, as DNA: TGCGCCAGCAGCTCGCAACCTCAGGGAATTAAAACCTACAATGAGCAGTTCTTC. As protein: CASSSQPQGIKTYNEQFF. Using reference TRBV5-1 and TRBJ2-1 for the parts outside the CDR3, the full variable domain is KAGVTQTPRYLIKTRGQQVTLSCSPISGHRSVSWYQQTPGQGLQFLFEYFSETQRNKGNFPGRFSGRQFSNSRSEMNVSTLELGDSALYLCASSSQPQGIKTYNEQFFGPGTRLTVL.

This clone was observed a handful of times. The J gene is TRBJ2-7, the V gene TRBV10-3; 8 bases agree with TRBD2. Germline V gene sequence: CDR1 ENHRY, CDR2 SYGVKD. The CDR3 runs 15 residues. V lost 6 bases and J lost 4; bases outside the gene matches: 11. CDR3 coding DNA: TGTGCCATCAGAAAGTCCGGGACTAGGGCTTACGAGCAGTACTTC. This gives the protein CAIRKSGTRAYEQYF.

The chain has TRBV12-3 or TRBV12-4 and TRBJ2-7; 9 bases fit TRBD1. The CDR3 totals 13 residues. V was pared by 4 bases and J by 10 bases, with 8 bases of the junction left unmatched. The CDR3 sequence is CASSYGQGIVQYF. For the CDR3, the DNA is TGTGCCAGCAGTTATGGACAGGGGATTGTTCAGTACTTC.

The rearrangement uses TRBV18 and TRBJ2-3; 7 bases map to TRBD2. Germline V lookup: CDR1 KGHSH, CDR2 LQKENI. The CDR3 spans 16 residues. Germline trimming cut 8 bases from V and 5 bases from J; bases unmatched to any gene: 16. The CDR3: CASDRAGGGLKDTQYF. The DNA for the CDR3 is TGTGCCAGCGACCGAGCGGGCGGGGGACTAAAAGATACGCAGTATTTT.

The genes are TRBV29-1 and TRBJ2-1; 8 bases fit TRBD1. Germline CDR1 SQVTM, CDR2 ANQGSEA. Trimming cost V 6 bases and J 10 bases; bases outside gene matches: 14. This CDR3 comprises 14 residues. Here the CDR3 reads CSVPGQVLSGEQFF. The DNA of the CDR3 is TGCAGCGTCCCGGGACAGGTACTCTCCGGGGAGCAGTTCTTC.

The table lists this clone with a few counts. This chain connects TRBV9 to TRBJ1-4; TRBD1 matches at 7 bases. Per germline, CDR1 SGDLS and CDR2 YYNGEE. This CDR3 comprises 14 residues. After removal of 2 bases from V and 7 bases from J, the junction contained 5 bases not matched to a gene. The CDR3 sequence: CASSVGTVSEKLFF. In nucleotides, the CDR3 is TGTGCCAGCAGCGTGGGGACAGTGAGTGAAAAACTGTTTTTT.

The V and J genes are TRBV12-5 and TRBJ1-4, with D tentatively TRBD1 (5 bases). The V end lost 3 bases, the J end lost 8 bases, and 13 bases lay between the germline ends. This CDR3 region has 14 residues. CDR1 is LGHNT, CDR2 FRNRAP, per germline. The CDR3 bases are TGTGCTAGTGGTTTCCTATTGAGGGGAGAAAAACTGTTTTTT. Amino acids: CASGFLLRGEKLFF.

This clone was detected only a few times. The chain is built from TRBV2 and TRBJ1-2; perhaps TRBD1 as D (6 bases). CDR1 is SNHLY and CDR2 is FYNNEI in the germline V gene. This CDR3 region has 13 residues. V lost 2 bases and J 6 bases, leaving 10 bases between the germline ends. CDR3 DNA: TGTGCCAGCAGTGAATGGGACATTAATGGCTACACCTTC. It encodes CASSEWDINGYTF.

The CDR3 here is CASSMGLPYEQYF. The DNA of the CDR3 is TGTGCCAGTAGTATGGGTCTGCCCTACGAGCAGTACTTC. The chain uses TRBV19 and TRBJ2-7; D is undetermined. This CDR3 is 13 amino acids long. CDR1 is LNHDA and CDR2 is SQIVND in the germline V gene (reference sequence). The V end lost 3 bases, the J end lost 2 bases, and 8 bases lay between the germline ends.

The V gene is TRBV2, the J gene TRBJ1-2, with 8 bases identical to TRBD1. This CDR3 has 13 amino acids. J gave up 8 bases and V 6 bases, and 8 bases lay outside the gene matches. Germline CDR1 SNHLY, CDR2 FYNNEI. CDR3 sequence reads: CASRFDRGGGYTF. As DNA, the CDR3 is TGTGCCAGCAGATTCGACAGGGGTGGAGGCTACACCTTC.

The chain carries TRBV6-1 and TRBJ1-2, with a tentative D call TRBD1 (5 bases). Germline V gene sequence: CDR1 MNHNS, CDR2 SASEGT. This CDR3 spans 15 amino acids. Trimming pared 0 bases from V and 8 bases from J, leaving 16 bases between. The CDR3 region has the DNA TGTGCCAGCAGTGAAGCGTTGGGGGATCTCTTCGGCTACACCTTC. It translates to CASSEALGDLFGYTF.

The rearrangement links TRBV30 to TRBJ1-2; tentatively, D is TRBD1 (6 bases). Trimming shortened V by 0 bases and J by 2 bases, and 13 bases separated the two germline ends. The germline V gene has CDR1 GTSNPN and CDR2 SVGIG (reference sequence). The CDR3 is made up of 15 amino acids. CDR3 nucleotides: TGTGCCTGGAGTGTAAGGGAGGGACAAAACTATGGCTACACCTTC. As protein: CAWSVREGQNYGYTF.

V and J are TRBV6-2 or TRBV6-3 and TRBJ1-5; 8 bases are shared with TRBD1. V trimming: 0 bases; J trimming: 3 bases; junction bases outside the gene matches: 7. The CDR3 has 17 residues. Germline CDR1 and CDR2: MNHEY and SVGEGT. The CDR3 sequence is CASSYSLTGVNNQPQHF. The DNA of the CDR3 is TGTGCCAGCAGTTACTCTTTGACAGGGGTGAACAATCAGCCCCAGCATTTT.

A few counts support this clone. The chain is built from TRBV30 and TRBJ1-5; D call uncertain. V dropped 0 bases and J dropped 5 bases, with 11 bases sitting between them. CDR1 and CDR2 (germline): GTSNPN, SVGIG (reference sequence). This CDR3 is built from 14 residues. In DNA, the CDR3 is TGTGCCTGGAGTGTAAAAGGAAGAGATCAGCCCCAGCATTTT. Translated, it gives CAWSVKGRDQPQHF.

The chain joins TRBV3-1 (or the pseudogene TRBV3-2) to TRBJ2-2; 9 bases fit TRBD1. After removal of 5 bases from V and 5 bases from J, the junction contained 9 bases not matched to a gene. This CDR3 has 16 residues. Germline CDR1 is LGHDT and CDR2 is YNNKEL (reference sequence). In nucleotides, the CDR3 is TGTGCCAGCAGCAAATACAGGGGGCAGGGAACCGGGGAGCTGTTTTTT. It yields the protein CASSKYRGQGTGELFF.

CDR3 loop: CASSFSTGGSYEQYF. CDR3 DNA: TGTGCCAGCAGCTTCTCTACGGGAGGGTCCTACGAGCAGTACTTC. J is TRBJ2-7 and V is TRBV5-5; 8 bases map to TRBD2. V lost 2 bases and J lost 1; bases outside the gene matches: 5. Germline V gene lookup returns CDR1 SGHKS and CDR2 YYEKEE (reference sequence). CDR3 size: 15 residues.

The chain combines TRBV30 with TRBJ1-6; D not certain. V lost 2 bases to trimming and J lost 5 bases, with 7 bases between them. This CDR3 is 13 amino acids long. The V gene's germline CDR1 is GTSNPN and CDR2 SVGIG (reference sequence). CDR3 nucleotide sequence: TGTGCCTGGAGTTCGTCTGATAATTCACCCCTCCACTTT. Translated, it gives CAWSSSDNSPLHF.

The chain recombines TRBV19 with TRBJ1-5; 9 bases agree with TRBD1. CDR3 length: 14 residues. Germline CDR1 LNHDA, CDR2 SQIVND (reference sequence). Trimming removed 8 bases from V and 6 bases from J; junction bases left unmatched: 8. DNA for the CDR3: TGTGCCAGTGACCCACAGGGGGCGGGTCAGCCCCAGCATTTT. Amino acid sequence: CASDPQGAGQPQHF.

Here the CDR3 reads CASSLSQGQYLYTF. DNA for the CDR3: TGCGCCAGCAGCTTATCACAGGGACAGTACTTATACACCTTC. The V gene is TRBV5-1, the J gene TRBJ1-2, with 7 bases matching TRBD1. CDR1 and CDR2 (germline): SGHRS, YFSETQ. V shed 2 bases and J 11 bases; nucleotides not matched to a gene: 12. CDR3 length: 14 amino acids.

The gene calls are TRBV7-8 and TRBJ2-4; 16 nucleotides line up with TRBD2. The CDR3 has 21 residues. V trimming: 1 base; J trimming: 1 base; junction bases outside the gene matches: 10. The germline V gene encodes CDR1 SGHVS and CDR2 FQNEAQ. The CDR3 coding sequence is TGTGCCAGCAGCTTAGAATTTCTCGGGACTAGCGGGAGGGTGGCCAAAAACATTCAGTACTTC. Its protein is CASSLEFLGTSGRVAKNIQYF.